This is a list of T cell receptor beta chains from one sample in a study of response to subunit inactivated influenza vaccine. Using its own MiXCR run on the RT-PCR reads, TCRdb lists one record per CDR3 protein. The sample includes over 450,000 distinct CDR3 sequences, 13% seen only once; the top ten take roughly 14%. The specimen comprised PBMCs from blood, sampled about 40 days after vaccination. All receptors come from a man aged 50 to 60 who received an inactivated influenza vaccine. CDR3s include the opening cysteine and the closing phenylalanine or tryptophan. The D gene is left open where the match is weak. The size field is filled for only some rows; it gives once, few, many or a size class.

-	16	TRBV3-1	TRBJ1-1	-	CASSPPGEGENTEAFF	TGTGCCAGCAGCCCCCCTGGAGAGGGCGAGAACACTGAAGCTTTCTTT
-	16	TRBV4-2	TRBJ2-7	-	CASSQDRTRGSYEQYF	TGTGCCAGCAGCCAAGATAGGACAAGGGGATCCTACGAGCAGTACTTC
TRBD1	16	TRBV7-2	TRBJ2-7	-	CASSPSRQGARHEQYF	TGTGCCAGCAGCCCCTCCCGACAGGGGGCGCGCCACGAGCAGTACTTC
-	15	TRBV7-9	TRBJ1-1	few	CASSDEGTLNTEAFF	TGTGCCAGCAGTGACGAAGGGACCTTGAACACTGAAGCTTTCTTT
-	14	TRBV5-1	TRBJ2-1	few	CASSLSQVYNEQFF	TGCGCCAGCAGCTTGAGTCAGGTCTACAATGAGCAGTTCTTC
TRBD2	13	TRBV20-1	TRBJ2-1	-	CSARRGGYNEQFF	TGCAGTGCTAGACGCGGGGGTTACAATGAGCAGTTCTTC
-	17	TRBV12-3/TRBV12-4	TRBJ2-2	few	CASSSALAGPNTGELFF	TGTGCCAGCAGTTCGGCTCTGGCAGGGCCGAACACCGGGGAGCTGTTTTTT
-	16	TRBV7-9	TRBJ1-2	many	CASSLTGQPITGGYTF	TGTGCCAGCAGCTTAACCGGCCAACCTATAACCGGGGGCTACACCTTC
-	12	TRBV5-6	TRBJ2-7	few	CASSLGSPEQYF	TGTGCCAGCAGTTTGGGGAGCCCCGAGCAGTACTTC
-	11	TRBV2	TRBJ2-1	many	CAGSEYNEQFF	TGTGCCGGCTCAGAATACAATGAGCAGTTCTTC
TRBD2	18	TRBV11-1	TRBJ2-7	-	CASSLSGGRAGTPYEQYF	TGTGCCAGCAGCTTAAGTGGAGGGAGGGCAGGAACCCCCTACGAGCAGTACTTC
-	13	TRBV6-2/TRBV6-3	TRBJ1-5	many	CASSSRPSQPQHF	TGTGCCAGCAGTTCAAGACCTAGCCAGCCCCAGCATTTT
-	11	TRBV14	TRBJ2-3	-	CASSQAGPQYF	TGTGCCAGCAGCCAAGCAGGGCCGCAGTATTTT
-	13	TRBV5-1	TRBJ2-7	many	CASASAPSYEQYF	TGCGCCAGCGCCTCGGCCCCGTCCTACGAGCAGTACTTC
TRBD1	15	TRBV11-2	TRBJ2-3	-	CASSLIGQGSDTQYF	TGTGCCAGCAGCTTAATTGGACAGGGGTCAGATACGCAGTATTTT
-	14	TRBV29-1	TRBJ2-6	once	CSVDGSSGANVLTF	TGCAGCGTTGACGGTAGCTCTGGGGCCAACGTCCTGACTTTC
-	15	TRBV4-2	TRBJ2-7	few	CARDRGTQSSYEQYF	TGTGCCAGGGACCGGGGGACTCAGAGCTCCTACGAGCAGTACTTC
-	14	TRBV20-1	TRBJ2-3	-	CSAKASPSTDTQYF	TGCAGTGCTAAGGCAAGTCCTAGCACAGATACGCAGTATTTT
-	15	TRBV12-3/TRBV12-4	TRBJ2-1	few	CASSFQPGNYNEQFF	TGTGCCAGCAGTTTTCAGCCGGGGAACTACAATGAGCAGTTCTTC
TRBD1	15	TRBV27	TRBJ1-3	-	CASSLQGQTGNTIYF	TGTGCCAGCAGTTTGCAGGGACAGACAGGAAACACCATATATTTT
TRBD1	15	TRBV7-9	TRBJ1-1	few	CATKVGTGQNTEAFF	TGTGCCACCAAGGTAGGGACAGGGCAAAACACTGAAGCTTTCTTT
-	14	TRBV12-3/TRBV12-4	TRBJ2-5	many	CASTKLGLGETQYF	TGTGCCAGCACCAAATTGGGGCTTGGGGAGACCCAGTACTTC
-	16	TRBV12-3/TRBV12-4	TRBJ1-3	-	CASSAGTTGSGNTIYF	TGTGCCAGCAGTGCCGGGACAACAGGCAGCGGAAACACCATATATTTT
-	14	TRBV6-1	TRBJ1-5	-	CASSEAGGVQPQHF	TGTGCCAGCAGTGAAGCTGGGGGGGTTCAGCCCCAGCATTTT
-	15	TRBV12-3/TRBV12-4	TRBJ1-3	many	CASRKQTGFGNTIYF	TGTGCCAGCAGAAAGCAGACAGGATTTGGAAACACCATATATTTT
-	15	TRBV6-2/TRBV6-3	TRBJ2-5	-	CASSPPGRSQETQYF	TGTGCCAGCAGCCCTCCCGGACGGTCCCAAGAGACCCAGTACTTC
TRBD2	15	TRBV5-1	TRBJ2-1	-	CASTGGRSSYNEQFF	TGCGCCAGTACGGGCGGGAGGAGCTCCTACAATGAGCAGTTCTTC
-	14	TRBV7-9	TRBJ2-2	-	CASHRDGNTGELFF	TGTGCCAGCCATAGAGACGGGAACACCGGGGAGCTGTTTTTT
-	13	TRBV6-1	TRBJ1-2	-	CASTAGANYGYTF	TGTGCCAGCACGGCGGGGGCTAACTATGGCTACACCTTC
-	15	TRBV7-2	TRBJ1-4	-	CASSGSTATNEKLFF	TGTGCCAGCAGCGGGAGTACAGCAACTAATGAAAAACTGTTTTTT
-	19	TRBV11-1	TRBJ2-4	few	CASCNTHSWTDLAKNIQYF	TGTGCCAGCTGCAATACGCATTCATGGACAGACCTAGCCAAAAACATTCAGTACTTC
-	14	TRBV11-2	TRBJ2-7	-	CASSLVYSAYEQYF	TGTGCCAGCAGCTTAGTTTACAGCGCCTACGAGCAGTACTTC
-	15	TRBV9	TRBJ1-1	-	CASSPHSAQDTEAFF	TGTGCCAGCAGCCCCCACAGCGCCCAAGACACTGAAGCTTTCTTT
-	13	TRBV6-2/TRBV6-3	TRBJ2-3	-	CASSYSIEDTQYF	TGTGCCAGCAGTTACTCGATCGAGGATACGCAGTATTTT
-	16	TRBV6-2/TRBV6-3	TRBJ2-5	few	CASSYSMGLVRETQYF	TGTGCCAGCAGTTACTCGATGGGATTGGTCAGAGAGACCCAGTACTTC
TRBD2	16	TRBV12-3/TRBV12-4	TRBJ2-1	few	CASSLRSSGRINEQFF	TGTGCCAGCAGTTTGCGGAGTAGCGGGAGGATCAATGAGCAGTTCTTC
-	16	TRBV5-1	TRBJ2-1	-	CASSLVGGGSQETQFF	TGCGCCAGCAGCTTGGTTGGCGGGGGCTCCCAAGAGACCCAGTTCTTC
TRBD1	15	TRBV20-1	TRBJ2-4	few	CSARETGVAKNIQYF	TGCAGTGCTAGGGAGACAGGGGTAGCCAAAAACATTCAGTACTTC
TRBD1	12	TRBV7-2	TRBJ2-7	-	CASRADRAEQYF	TGTGCCAGCAGAGCTGACAGGGCCGAGCAGTACTTC